This T cell receptor beta chain was sequenced during a study of blood T cell repertoires in COVID-19. The wider study: Acute-phase and convalescent COVID-19 samples originated in the United States, Italy and Spain. In each case, the material was cDNA or gDNA derived from T cells, B-cell-depleted T cells, or PBMCs.

Seattle enrolled patients during active infection and tracked them longitudinally. Study processing details: The assay estimated nucleated cells by amplifying reference gene primers. The data were produced by immunoSEQ multiplex PCR, yet TCRdb's version contains in-frame clones alone and is incomplete. V and J calls and clone size are those listed in that table; D and trimming were worked out from the DNA. Of around 200,000 clones listed, more than 75% are singletons. This CDR3 comprises 15 residues. Germline loops: CDR1 LGHNA, CDR2 YNFKEQ. Trimming took off 0 bases at V and 6 bases at J, with 14 bases between the two ends.

What was sequenced was peripheral blood. This chain joins TRBV4-2 and TRBJ1-2; D is ambiguous. The clonotype comes from a woman between 35 and 50 years old with COVID-19, enrolled during active disease. The CDR3 is CASSQDAQIHNGYTF. The CDR3 region has the DNA TGTGCCAGCAGCCAAGATGCACAGATTCATAATGGCTACACCTTC.